This T cell receptor (beta chain) was captured by sequencing in a study of T cells in Graves' hyperthyroidism and ophthalmopathy. TCR beta CDR3 sequences were amplified from RNA transcripts. An initial round of RT-PCR targeting the TCR CDR3 relied on the HTBI primer set. TCRdb ran MiXCR on the multiplex PCR reads and lists one entry per CDR3 protein. The sample has roughly 700,000 distinct CDR3 sequences; roughly a sixth are singletons. Study-level results: Most thyroid clonotypes expanded above 0.001 appeared in blood too.

This clonotype has only a few counts. Antigen specificity is unknown. The clonotype originates from a man aged 45 to 65 with Graves' hyperthyroidism. The sequenced sample consisted of blood.

The DNA of the CDR3 is TGCGCCAGCAGCTACGGGACATTTAACTATGGCTACACCTTC. It encodes CASSYGTFNYGYTF. The chain links TRBV5-1 to TRBJ1-2; a possible D gene is TRBD1 (6 bases). CDR1 SGHRS and CDR2 YFSETQ come from the germline V gene. V dropped 3 bases and J dropped 1 base, with 10 bases sitting between them. The CDR3 covers 14 residues.